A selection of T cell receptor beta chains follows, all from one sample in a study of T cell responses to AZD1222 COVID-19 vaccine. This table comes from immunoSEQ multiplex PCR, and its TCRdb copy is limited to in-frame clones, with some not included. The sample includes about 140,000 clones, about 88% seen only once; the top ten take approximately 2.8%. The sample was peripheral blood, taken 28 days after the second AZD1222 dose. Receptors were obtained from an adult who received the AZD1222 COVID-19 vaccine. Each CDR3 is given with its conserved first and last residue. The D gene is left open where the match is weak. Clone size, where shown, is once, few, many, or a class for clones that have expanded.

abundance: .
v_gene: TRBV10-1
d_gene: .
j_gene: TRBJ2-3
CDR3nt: TGCGCCAGCAGTGAGTCGGGAAACACAGATACGCAGTATTTT
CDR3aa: CASSESGNTDTQYF

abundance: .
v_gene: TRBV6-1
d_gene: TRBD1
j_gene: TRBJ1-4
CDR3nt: TGTGCCAGCAGTGAATACAGGGGGTCCGATAATGAAAAACTGTTTTTT
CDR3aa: CASSEYRGSDNEKLFF

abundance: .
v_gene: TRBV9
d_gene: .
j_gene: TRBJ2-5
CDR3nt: TGTGCCAGCAGCTTCACTCAGGACTCCAAAGAGACCCAGTACTTC
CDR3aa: CASSFTQDSKETQYF

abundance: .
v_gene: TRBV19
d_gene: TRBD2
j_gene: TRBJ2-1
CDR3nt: TGTGCCAGTAGGCCACAAAGCGGGGGCATCTACAATGAGCAGTTCTTC
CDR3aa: CASRPQSGGIYNEQFF

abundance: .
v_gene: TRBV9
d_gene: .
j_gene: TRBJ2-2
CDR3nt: TGTGCCAGCAGCGTAGGACCGGCCTTAGGTGGGGAGCTGTTTTTT
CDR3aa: CASSVGPALGGELFF

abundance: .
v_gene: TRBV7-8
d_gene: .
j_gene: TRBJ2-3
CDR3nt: TGTGCCAGCAGCTTAGGGGTCGGGAGCACAGATACGCAGTATTTT
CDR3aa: CASSLGVGSTDTQYF

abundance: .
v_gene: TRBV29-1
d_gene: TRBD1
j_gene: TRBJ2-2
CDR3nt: TGCAGCGCCCGGACAGGGGGTGACACCGGGGAGCTGTTTTTT
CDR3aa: CSARTGGDTGELFF

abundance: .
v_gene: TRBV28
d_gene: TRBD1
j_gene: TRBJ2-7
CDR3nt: TGTGCCAGCAGGGACAGGACAGGGTTTTTCTACGAGCAGTACTTC
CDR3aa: CASRDRTGFFYEQYF

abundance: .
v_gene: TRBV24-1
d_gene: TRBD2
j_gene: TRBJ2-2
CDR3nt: TGTGCCACCAGCCGGACTAGTATTCGCACCGGGGAGCTGTTTTTT
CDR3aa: CATSRTSIRTGELFF

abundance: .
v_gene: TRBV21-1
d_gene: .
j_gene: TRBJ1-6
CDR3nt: TGTGCCAGCAGGGGGTTCGCCTCCTCCAGCTCCTATAATTCACCCCTCCACTTT
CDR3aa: CASRGFASSSSYNSPLHF

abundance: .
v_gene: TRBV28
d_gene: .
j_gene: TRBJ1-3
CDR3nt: TGTGCCAGCAGTTTCGGGGCCGACTCTGGAAACACCATATATTTT
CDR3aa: CASSFGADSGNTIYF

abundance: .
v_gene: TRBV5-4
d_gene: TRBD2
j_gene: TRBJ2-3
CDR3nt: TGTGCCAGCAGCTCATGGACTAGCGGGAGCGATACGCAGTATTTT
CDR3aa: CASSSWTSGSDTQYF

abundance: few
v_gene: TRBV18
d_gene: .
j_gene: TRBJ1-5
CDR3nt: TGTGCCAGCTCACTGGCCCCCGGTCGGCCCCAGCATTTT
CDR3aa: CASSLAPGRPQHF

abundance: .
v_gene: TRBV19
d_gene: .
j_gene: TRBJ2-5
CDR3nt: TGTGCCAGTAGTATAGCGCAAGAGACCCAGTACTTC
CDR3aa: CASSIAQETQYF

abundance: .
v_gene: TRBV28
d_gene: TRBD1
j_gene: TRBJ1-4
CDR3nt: TGTGCCAGCAGTTTGCAGGGGGCGCGAGAAAAACTGTTTTTT
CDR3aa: CASSLQGAREKLFF

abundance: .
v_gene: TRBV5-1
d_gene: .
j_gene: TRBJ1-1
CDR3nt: TGCGCCAGCAGCTTGGATTTAGGGCAGACGACTGAAGCTTTCTTT
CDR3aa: CASSLDLGQTTEAFF

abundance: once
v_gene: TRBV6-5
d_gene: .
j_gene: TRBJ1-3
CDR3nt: TGTGCCAGCAGATTGGACGGACAGGGAAACACCATATATTTT
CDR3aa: CASRLDGQGNTIYF

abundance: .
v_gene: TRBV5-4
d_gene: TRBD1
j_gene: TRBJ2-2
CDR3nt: TGTGCCAGCAGCCCCAGGACAGGGGTGAGCACCGGGGAGCTGTTTTTT
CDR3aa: CASSPRTGVSTGELFF